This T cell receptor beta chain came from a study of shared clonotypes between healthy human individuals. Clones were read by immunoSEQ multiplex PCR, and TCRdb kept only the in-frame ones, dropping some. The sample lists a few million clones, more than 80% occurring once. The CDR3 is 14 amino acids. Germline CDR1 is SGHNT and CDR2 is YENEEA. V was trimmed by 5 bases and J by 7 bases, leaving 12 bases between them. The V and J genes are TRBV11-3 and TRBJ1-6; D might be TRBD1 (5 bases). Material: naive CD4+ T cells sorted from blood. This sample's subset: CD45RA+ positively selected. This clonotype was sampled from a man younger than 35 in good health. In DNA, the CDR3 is TGTGCCAGCAGCGAACAAGGGGTGAATTCACCCCTCCACTTT. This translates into CASSEQGVNSPLHF.